What follows is one T cell receptor (beta chain) and its context. Its antigen is still unknown. These data come from a study of OX40 agonist ivuxolimab in advanced cancers. Overall study: Partial responses were achieved by three patients: one hepatocellular carcinoma, two cutaneous melanoma.

TCRdb's copy holds only in-frame clones and misses some; the assay was immunoSEQ multiplex PCR. The sample has around 95,000 clones, about nine tenths seen once. Overall study findings and caveats: At 0.1 to 3.0 mg/kg, CD4+ and CD8+ blood T cells expanded clonally by week 6. Researchers did not determine the expanded peripheral T cells' antigen specificity.

Trimming removed 2 bases from V and 6 bases from J; junction bases left unmatched: 4. The CDR3 spans 14 residues. Germline lookup yields CDR1 MDHEN and CDR2 SYDVKM. This chain connects TRBV28 to TRBJ2-7, with 10 nucleotides matching TRBD2. The specimen was CD4+ or CD8+ T cells sorted from blood, collected in a trial of the OX40 agonist ivuxolimab. The TCR was taken from an adult with an advanced solid tumor such as melanoma, head and neck, liver or kidney cancer. The CDR3 region is CASSLLAGAPEQYF. The CDR3 DNA is TGTGCCAGCAGTTTACTAGCGGGAGCACCCGAGCAGTACTTC. Together with reference TRBV28 and TRBJ2-7, the CDR3 gives the full variable domain: DVKVTQSSRYLVKRTGEKVFLECVQDMDHENMFWYRQDPGLGLRLIYFSYDVKMKEKGDIPEGYSVSREKKERFSLILESASTNQTSMYLCASSLLAGAPEQYFGPGTRLTVT.